This T cell receptor (beta chain) derives from a study of naive and memory T cell subsets. Study-level results: TCR abundance followed a power law differing between naive and memory subsets. A few larger clonotypes appeared in naive repertoires, especially CD8, possibly memory cells re-expressing CD45RA.

About this clonotype itself: The antigen remains unidentified.

CD4 T cells were positively selected, then CD8 T cells from the CD4-negative fraction. V lost 7 bases and J lost 7, with 19 bases in between. CDR1 MNHEY and CDR2 SVGEGT come from the germline V gene. The CDR3 spans 14 residues. An equimolar mix of two oligonucleotides served as the beta constant-region primer for TRBC1 and TRBC2. The ligated cDNA underwent four PCR rounds using SP2 and nested alpha and beta constant-region primers. TCRdb recomputed calls from the UMI-ligation and nested PCR reads with MiXCR, one row per CDR3 protein. Of 150,000 or so distinct CDR3 sequences in the sample, 22% are singletons; the top ten hold around 0.11%.

This chain connects TRBV6-2 or TRBV6-3 to TRBJ1-1; possible D gene TRBD1, 5 bases. Sequencing input: naive CD4+ T cells from blood. This TCR derives from a human donor in good health. The CDR3 here is CASTRQGSVIEAFF. CDR3 nucleotides: TGTGCCAGCACCCGGCAGGGTTCAGTGATTGAAGCTTTCTTT.